A selection of T cell receptor beta chains follows, all from one sample in a study of blood T cell repertoires in COVID-19. TCRdb's table, derived via immunoSEQ multiplex PCR, lists solely in-frame clones and lacks some. The data contain 300,000 to 400,000 clones, approximately 90% of them singletons. The sequencing sample was made of PBMCs or T cells enriched from blood (not recorded which). The receptors originated from a woman in her 30s with acute COVID-19. The CDR3 runs from the conserved cysteine through the conserved F or W. D genes are given only for firm matches. Size is omitted from some rows. Given values are once, few, many or a class for expanded clones.

j_gene | d_gene | v_gene | abundance | CDR3aa | CDR3nt
TRBJ1-1 | - | TRBV5-1 | - | CASSLAGNTEAFF | TGCGCCAGCAGCTTGGCAGGGAACACTGAAGCTTTCTTT
TRBJ2-7 | - | TRBV28 | - | CASSSGPVGQYF | TGTGCCAGCAGTTCCGGTCCCGTCGGGCAGTACTTC
TRBJ1-1 | TRBD1 | TRBV19 | - | CASRDDRGLNTEAFF | TGTGCCAGTAGAGATGACAGGGGGTTGAACACTGAAGCTTTCTTT
TRBJ2-6 | TRBD1 | TRBV18 | - | CASSPPTGGGSGANVLTF | TGTGCCAGCTCACCACCGACAGGGGGAGGATCTGGGGCCAACGTCCTGACTTTC
TRBJ1-1 | TRBD1 | TRBV28 | few | CASRYRGLVLNTEAFF | TGTGCCAGCAGATACAGGGGGCTCGTCCTGAACACTGAAGCTTTCTTT
TRBJ2-5 | - | TRBV10-1 | - | CASSEGRGQETQYF | TGCGCCAGCAGTGAGGGACGGGGCCAAGAGACCCAGTACTTC
TRBJ1-6 | - | TRBV21-1 | - | CASSKKDRYNSPLHF | TGTGCCAGCAGCAAAAAGGACAGATATAATTCACCCCTCCACTTT
TRBJ1-1 | TRBD1 | TRBV6-5 | - | CASDRTGGSNTEAFF | TGTGCCAGCGACCGGACAGGGGGCTCGAACACTGAAGCTTTCTTT
TRBJ1-2 | TRBD1 | TRBV19 | - | CASGTGHYGYTF | TGTGCCAGTGGGACAGGGCACTATGGCTACACCTTC
TRBJ2-2 | TRBD2 | TRBV5-1 | - | CASSLYSGGDTGELFF | TGCGCCAGCAGCTTATACAGCGGGGGCGACACCGGGGAGCTGTTTTTT
TRBJ2-5 | TRBD2 | TRBV7-8 | once | CASTLVGAGGPLETQYF | TGTGCCAGCACCCTAGTCGGGGCGGGGGGGCCGTTAGAGACCCAGTACTTC
TRBJ1-6 | - | TRBV10-3 | - | CAISERTLYNSPLHF | TGTGCCATCAGTGAGAGGACACTTTATAATTCACCCCTCCACTTT
TRBJ1-4 | - | TRBV21-1 | once | CASSKVRGTVATNEKLFF | TGTGCCAGCAGCAAAGTTAGGGGGACAGTCGCAACTAATGAAAAACTGTTTTTT
TRBJ2-7 | - | TRBV5-1 | once | CASSPKEGTYEQYF | TGCGCCAGCAGCCCGAAGGAGGGTACCTACGAGCAGTACTTC
TRBJ2-7 | - | TRBV2 | few | CASSFTTISYEQYF | TGTGCCAGCAGTTTTACCACAATCTCCTACGAGCAGTACTTC
TRBJ1-4 | - | TRBV6-5 | - | CASSPGGGSKFF | TGTGCCAGCAGCCCGGGGGGAGGATCAAAGTTTTTT
TRBJ1-1 | - | TRBV7-9 | - | CASSSTGTMNTEAFF | TGTGCCAGCAGCTCTACGGGAACCATGAACACTGAAGCTTTCTTT
TRBJ1-6 | - | TRBV9 | - | CASSAKGEMNSPLHF | TGTGCCAGCAGCGCCAAGGGGGAGATGAATTCACCCCTCCACTTT
TRBJ1-4 | TRBD1 | TRBV29-1 | once | CSVLDRGGEKLFF | TGCAGCGTTCTGGACAGGGGGGGTGAAAAACTGTTTTTT
TRBJ2-7 | - | TRBV4-3 | - | CASSPVLGYEQYF | TGCGCCAGCAGCCCAGTCCTAGGTTACGAGCAGTACTTC
TRBJ1-1 | - | TRBV2 | - | CASSDRAMNTEAFF | TGTGCCAGCAGTGATAGAGCAATGAACACTGAAGCTTTCTTT
TRBJ2-1 | - | TRBV7-2 | - | CASQNAGDEQFF | TGTGCCAGCCAAAACGCGGGCGATGAGCAGTTCTTC
TRBJ2-3 | TRBD2 | TRBV10-3 | - | CAIRTSGTDTQYF | TGTGCCATCAGAACTAGCGGCACAGATACGCAGTATTTT
TRBJ2-1 | TRBD2 | TRBV7-2 | - | CASSFLLTSGGSYNEQFF | TGTGCCAGCAGCTTCCTCCTGACTAGCGGGGGGTCCTACAATGAGCAGTTCTTC
TRBJ1-1 | - | TRBV4-1 | once | CASSQDITSGPYTEAFF | TGCGCCAGCAGCCAAGATATCACTTCGGGTCCGTACACTGAAGCTTTCTTT
TRBJ2-1 | - | TRBV24-1 | - | CATSDSFQGGFYNEQFF | TGTGCCACCAGTGATTCATTCCAGGGGGGATTTTACAATGAGCAGTTCTTC
TRBJ2-3 | - | TRBV21-1 | - | CASSKAKPGGRVPDTQYF | TGTGCCAGCAGCAAAGCAAAACCGGGGGGGCGTGTCCCAGATACGCAGTATTTT
TRBJ2-2 | - | TRBV5-1 | - | CASSLGLTGELFF | TGCGCCAGCAGCTTGGGACTCACCGGGGAGCTGTTTTTT
TRBJ1-6 | TRBD1 | TRBV4-3 | - | CASSQAPQGDSPLHF | TGCGCCAGCAGCCAAGCTCCCCAGGGGGATTCACCCCTCCACTTT
TRBJ2-3 | TRBD1 | TRBV19 | - | CATQQGINTDTQYF | TGTGCCACCCAACAGGGGATAAATACAGATACGCAGTATTTT
TRBJ2-3 | TRBD1 | TRBV3-1/TRBV3-2 | - | CASSQVGGQGTDTQYF | TGTGCCAGCAGCCAAGTGGGGGGACAGGGGACAGATACGCAGTATTTT
TRBJ2-3 | - | TRBV10-2 | few | CASKRLEGNSDTQYF | TGCGCCAGCAAAAGACTAGAGGGTAATTCAGATACGCAGTATTTT
TRBJ1-2 | TRBD1 | TRBV4-2 | - | CASSQVRTGSNYGYTF | TGTGCCAGCAGCCAAGTGCGGACAGGGTCTAACTATGGCTACACCTTC
TRBJ2-3 | - | TRBV24-1 | - | CATSPFIQGQGIIDTQYF | TGTGCCACCAGCCCCTTTATTCAGGGGCAGGGGATTATAGATACGCAGTATTTT
TRBJ1-1 | - | TRBV28 | - | CASSSPQGSRTEAFF | TGTGCCAGCAGTTCCCCCCAGGGCAGTCGGACTGAAGCTTTCTTT
TRBJ1-3 | - | TRBV9 | - | CASSDPFLEAGNTIYF | TGTGCCAGCAGCGATCCTTTCTTGGAGGCCGGAAACACCATATATTTT
TRBJ2-7 | - | TRBV24-1 | few | CATSDPGVSYEQYF | TGTGCCACCAGTGACCCCGGGGTATCCTACGAGCAGTACTTC
TRBJ1-2 | - | TRBV24-1 | - | CATASGEGGNLPYGYTF | TGTGCCACCGCATCGGGCGAGGGGGGGAACCTCCCCTATGGCTACACCTTC
TRBJ2-1 | TRBD2 | TRBV7-3 | - | CASSSLSRGSYNEQFF | TGTGCCAGCAGCTCCCTCTCGCGGGGGTCGTACAATGAGCAGTTCTTC
TRBJ1-5 | - | TRBV3-1/TRBV3-2 | - | CASSQGHTNQPQHF | TGTGCCAGCAGCCAGGGACATACCAATCAGCCCCAGCATTTT
TRBJ1-2 | - | TRBV24-1 | - | CATSEGRSYGYTF | TGTGCCACCAGTGAAGGGAGGAGCTATGGCTACACCTTC
TRBJ2-7 | TRBD2 | TRBV18 | - | CASSPTSGSSYEQYF | TGTGCCAGCTCACCAACTAGCGGGAGCTCCTACGAGCAGTACTTC
TRBJ1-4 | - | TRBV28 | - | CASRGGLWEKLFF | TGTGCCAGCAGGGGGGGGTTGTGGGAAAAACTGTTTTTT
TRBJ1-6 | - | TRBV4-2 | - | CASSQVIAQGGSPLHF | TGTGCCAGCAGCCAAGTGATTGCGCAGGGCGGTTCACCCCTCCACTTT
TRBJ1-1 | TRBD1 | TRBV24-1 | - | CATSDPTGGAEAFF | TGTGCCACCAGTGATCCTACAGGGGGCGCTGAAGCTTTCTTT
TRBJ2-7 | TRBD1 | TRBV5-5 | - | CASSISTGKNEQYF | TGTGCCAGCAGCATCTCGACAGGGAAGAACGAGCAGTACTTC
TRBJ2-3 | TRBD1 | TRBV5-5 | - | CASSPGQGNTDTQYF | TGTGCCAGCAGCCCAGGACAGGGGAACACAGATACGCAGTATTTT
TRBJ1-2 | - | TRBV6-2/TRBV6-3 | few | CASSYSRQDGYTF | TGTGCCAGCAGTTACTCGAGGCAAGATGGCTACACCTTC
TRBJ1-5 | - | TRBV27 | many | CASSLWAGAPNQPQHF | TGTGCCAGCAGTTTATGGGCAGGGGCCCCCAATCAGCCCCAGCATTTT
TRBJ1-1 | TRBD1 | TRBV15 | - | CAARPGQGSSGAFF | TGTGCCGCGAGACCGGGACAGGGGTCGTCAGGGGCTTTCTTT
TRBJ1-3 | - | TRBV7-9 | few | CASSLGRVNSGNTIYF | TGTGCCAGCAGCTTAGGGCGGGTGAACTCTGGAAACACCATATATTTT
TRBJ1-5 | TRBD1 | TRBV28 | - | CASSLTGTGTSRPQHF | TGTGCCAGCAGCCTAACCGGGACAGGGACTTCTCGGCCCCAGCATTTT
TRBJ1-5 | - | TRBV18 | - | CASSPPTRERNQPQHF | TGTGCCAGCTCACCACCGACTAGGGAAAGGAATCAGCCCCAGCATTTT
TRBJ2-7 | - | TRBV2 | - | CASSTGDRSSYEQYF | TGTGCCAGCAGTACGGGGGATAGAAGCTCCTACGAGCAGTACTTC